The 21 T cell receptor beta chains reported below all come from one sample, sequenced in a study of blood T cell repertoires in COVID-19. TCRdb keeps only in-frame clones here, not all; method: immunoSEQ multiplex PCR. The profile shows about 150,000 clones, about 87% of them singletons. Specimen: peripheral blood. The receptors stem from an elderly woman with COVID-19, enrolled during active disease.

The sample holds one count of this clone. The chain carries TRBV27 and TRBJ1-1; no clear D. V dropped 6 bases and J dropped 10 bases, with 15 bases sitting between them. Germline assignment: CDR1 MNHEY and CDR2 SMNVEV (reference sequence). The CDR3 runs 12 residues. DNA of the CDR3: TGTGCCAGCAGATCGGTAGGGAGTGTAGCTTTCTTT. Translated, it gives CASRSVGSVAFF.

The chain combines TRBV28 with TRBJ1-4, with 11 bases aligning to TRBD1. V lost 5 bases and J lost 5; bases outside the gene matches: 4. Germline values: CDR1 MDHEN, CDR2 SYDVKM. The CDR3 is 15 amino acids. CDR3 DNA: TGTGCCAGCAGTGAATGGACAGGGGGCAATGAAAAACTGTTTTTT. This codes for CASSEWTGGNEKLFF.

This clone has only a few counts. The chain joins TRBV13 to TRBJ1-1, with D unclear. Trimming took off 3 bases at V and 1 base at J, with 18 bases between the two ends. The CDR3 totals 17 residues. From germline, CDR1 is PRHDT and CDR2 FYEKMQ (reference sequence). The DNA of the CDR3 is TGTGCCAGCAGCTTTTTCGGGTCCGTAGGAGGGAACACTGAAGCTTTCTTT. Protein product: CASSFFGSVGGNTEAFF.

This CDR3 is CASLAGPSGNTIYF. In nucleotides, the CDR3 is TGTGCCAGCCTTGCAGGGCCCTCTGGAAACACCATATATTTT. The rearrangement joins TRBV10-3 to TRBJ1-3; D perhaps matches TRBD1 (5 bases). CDR1 and CDR2 from the germline V gene are ENHRY and SYGVKD. This CDR3 region has 14 residues. V was shortened by 10 bases and J by 0 bases, with 13 bases between the two germline ends.

This chain connects TRBV7-2 to TRBJ1-4; D remains ambiguous. Trimming removed 5 bases at V and 0 bases at J, with 4 bases between. The CDR3 is 13 residues long. CDR1 is SGHTA, CDR2 FQGNSA, per germline. CDR3 region: CASSQSTNEKLFF. The CDR3 nucleotides are TGTGCCAGCAGCCAATCAACTAATGAAAAACTGTTTTTT. The full variable domain, its missing parts supplied by reference TRBV7-2 and TRBJ1-4, is GAGVSQSPSNKVTEKGKDVELRCDPISGHTALYWYRQSLGQGLEFLIYFQGNSAPDKSGLPSDRFSAERTGGSVSTLTIQRTQQEDSAVYLCASSQSTNEKLFFGSGTQLSVL.

The chain recombines TRBV6-5 with TRBJ1-1; D is uncertain. This CDR3 is 13 amino acids long. Germline assignment: CDR1 MNHEY and CDR2 SVGAGI. V lost 8 bases and J lost 4, with 14 bases in between. The CDR3 region has the DNA TGTGCCAGCGGGTCCATGGGCCTCACTGAAGCTTTCTTT. The encoded protein is CASGSMGLTEAFF.

V gene TRBV19 combines with J gene TRBJ2-2; the match to TRBD2 covers 10 bases. Germline V gene sequence: CDR1 LNHDA, CDR2 SQIVND (reference sequence). V trimming: 2 bases; J trimming: 6 bases; junction bases outside the gene matches: 6. This CDR3 contains 16 residues. This chain's CDR3 is CASSITAGGPSGELFF. The CDR3 bases are TGTGCCAGTAGTATAACAGCGGGAGGGCCCTCCGGGGAGCTGTTTTTT.

J is TRBJ1-6 and V is TRBV19; 9 bases match TRBD1. V lost 9 bases and J lost 10; bases outside the gene matches: 13. This CDR3 region has 15 residues. Germline V gives CDR1 LNHDA, CDR2 SQIVND (reference sequence). In nucleotides, the CDR3 is TGTGCCAGCTCGGGACAGGGACGGCTAGGATCACCCCTCCACTTT. This gives the protein CASSGQGRLGSPLHF.

The chain has TRBV4-2 and TRBJ2-7; TRBD2 matches at 10 bases. Germline V gene data show CDR1 as LGHNA and CDR2 as YNFKEQ. The CDR3 has 16 amino acids. Losses at the gene ends were 0 bases for V and 7 bases for J; bases not matched to a gene: 9. The CDR3 sequence is CASSQDISGRAGEQYF. The CDR3 bases are TGTGCCAGCAGCCAAGATATAAGCGGGAGGGCGGGAGAGCAGTACTTC.

The chain employs TRBV6-1 and TRBJ2-7; the D gene is possibly TRBD2 (6 bases). The germline V gene encodes CDR1 MNHNS and CDR2 SASEGT. This CDR3 is built from 16 residues. V was pared by 2 bases and J by 7 bases, with 21 bases between. CDR3 coding DNA: TGTGCCAGCAGTGAAAACCCCGGTGGGAGACTAGGGGAGCAGTACTTC. Translation: CASSENPGGRLGEQYF.

V and J are TRBV28 and TRBJ1-1, with D unresolved. This CDR3 has 13 amino acids. Trimming took off 3 bases at V and 4 bases at J, with 9 bases between the two ends. Germline values: CDR1 MDHEN, CDR2 SYDVKM. The CDR3 DNA reads as TGTGCCAGCAGTTTCCTTCGGGTCACTGAAGCTTTCTTT. This codes for CASSFLRVTEAFF.

CDR3 loop: CASSQWPERSGRHEQFF. The CDR3 DNA is TGTGCCAGCAGCCAATGGCCCGAACGTAGCGGGAGGCATGAGCAGTTCTTC. The chain has TRBV3-1 (or the pseudogene TRBV3-2) and TRBJ2-1; 10 bases map to TRBD2. CDR3 length equals 17 residues. The germline V gene encodes CDR1 LGHDT and CDR2 YNNKEL (reference sequence). Trimming cost V 2 bases and J 8 bases; bases outside gene matches: 12.

This clone was detected once. The chain carries TRBV7-3 and TRBJ1-6; a possible D gene is TRBD1 (5 bases). The CDR3 runs to 15 residues. Trimming shortened V by 2 bases and J by 0 bases, and 5 bases separated the two germline ends. The V gene's germline CDR1 is SGHTA and CDR2 FQGTGA. In DNA form, the CDR3 reads TGTGCCAGCAGCTTACAGGGCTCCTATAATTCACCCCTCCACTTT. As protein: CASSLQGSYNSPLHF. Full variable domain (remainder filled in from reference TRBV7-3 and TRBJ1-6): GAGVSQTPSNKVTEKGKYVELRCDPISGHTALYWYRQSLGQGPEFLIYFQGTGAADDSGLPNDRFFAVRPEGSVSTLKIQRTERGDSAVYLCASSLQGSYNSPLHFGNGTRLTVT.

This rearrangement joins TRBV6-6 to TRBJ2-1; 8 bases are shared with TRBD2. Trimming at V came to 6 bases and at J to 5 bases, leaving 9 bases not matched to a gene. Germline values: CDR1 MNHNY, CDR2 SVGAGI (reference sequence). The CDR3 is 15 amino acids. As DNA, the CDR3 is TGTGCCAGCAGCTCAAGCGGGAGTCAGGACAATGAGCAGTTCTTC. Amino acid sequence: CASSSSGSQDNEQFF.

The genes are TRBV7-6 and TRBJ1-3; no reliable D call. Germline assignment: CDR1 SGHVS and CDR2 FNYEAQ. The CDR3 runs 16 residues. The germline V and J ends were trimmed by 0 bases and 2 bases, with 11 bases remaining between them. The DNA for the CDR3 is TGTGCCAGCAGCTTAGCGGATTCAGGAACTGGAAACACCATATATTTT. Its translation: CASSLADSGTGNTIYF.

This chain links TRBV7-9 with TRBJ1-6, with 9 bases aligning to TRBD1. The length of the CDR3 is 14 residues. The trim removed 4 bases at V and 9 bases at J, leaving 4 bases unmatched. Germline V gene sequence: CDR1 SEHNR, CDR2 FQNEAQ (reference sequence). The CDR3 DNA sequence: TGTGCCAGCAGCTCAACAGGGGGCGGTTCACCCCTCCACTTT. It encodes CASSSTGGGSPLHF.

The chain has TRBV5-1 and TRBJ2-3; D is possibly TRBD2 (5 bases). Germline lookup yields CDR1 SGHRS and CDR2 YFSETQ. V lost 7 bases and J lost 4, with 16 bases in between. This CDR3 has 14 amino acids. The CDR3 reads CASRREPLADTQYF. CDR3 in DNA: TGCGCCAGCCGAAGGGAGCCTTTGGCAGATACGCAGTATTTT. Full variable domain (missing parts from reference TRBV5-1 and TRBJ2-3): KAGVTQTPRYLIKTRGQQVTLSCSPISGHRSVSWYQQTPGQGLQFLFEYFSETQRNKGNFPGRFSGRQFSNSRSEMNVSTLELGDSALYLCASRREPLADTQYFGPGTRLTVL.

The V gene is TRBV5-1, the J gene TRBJ2-7; 9 nucleotides agree with TRBD1. The CDR3 is 16 amino acids. CDR1 is SGHRS, CDR2 YFSETQ, per germline. Germline trimming cut 0 bases from V and 4 bases from J; bases unmatched to any gene: 8. The CDR3 DNA reads TGCGCCAGCAGCTTGGTGGGGGGACAGGGCCCGTACGAGCAGTACTTC. It yields the protein CASSLVGGQGPYEQYF.

This clone was recorded a few times. The chain couples TRBV7-2 to TRBJ2-1, with D possibly being TRBD2 (5 bases). The CDR3 totals 13 residues. Germline CDR1 SGHTA, CDR2 FQGNSA. V dropped 4 bases and J dropped 5 bases, with 9 bases sitting between them. As DNA, the CDR3 is TGTGCCAGCAGCTATAGCGTCCACAATGAGCAGTTCTTC. Translation: CASSYSVHNEQFF.

The gene calls are TRBV19 and TRBJ1-5; 10 positions match TRBD1. CDR1 is LNHDA and CDR2 is SQIVND in the germline V gene (reference sequence). Losses at the gene ends were 8 bases for V and 2 bases for J; bases not matched to a gene: 12. The CDR3 has 17 amino acids. CDR3 coding DNA: TGTGCCAGTGCTAAAAATCCGGGACAGGGGCGCAATCAGCCCCAGCATTTT. Translation gives CASAKNPGQGRNQPQHF.

Points on this clone: Other DNA sequences of this sample code for an identical CDR3. This sequence joins TRBV9 and TRBJ2-1; 8 nucleotides agree with TRBD2. This CDR3 is 15 amino acids long. CDR1 is SGDLS, CDR2 YYNGEE, per germline. Unmatched junction bases numbered 4, after V lost 1 base and J lost 4 bases. The CDR3 loop reads CASSVLAGGYNEQFF. CDR3 nucleotide sequence: TGTGCCAGCAGCGTACTGGCGGGAGGTTACAATGAGCAGTTCTTC.